One T cell receptor (beta chain) is described in this entry. This entry is derived from a study of blood T cell repertoires in COVID-19. About the study: Acute-phase and convalescent COVID-19 samples originated in the United States, Italy and Spain.

Sequencing was performed with immunoSEQ multiplex PCR; in TCRdb, only in-frame clones are kept and a portion is missing. Of approximately 190,000 clones listed, roughly 82% were seen once; the top ten hold around 8%. It was during active infection that Seattle patients were enrolled and then longitudinally followed. Specimen: peripheral blood. This clonotype originated in a woman aged 60-70 years with COVID-19, enrolled during active disease.

This CDR3 is CASTATGVNTEAFF. CDR3 coding DNA: TGCGCCAGCACCGCGACAGGGGTTAACACTGAAGCTTTCTTT. The chain carries TRBV5-1 and TRBJ1-1, with 8 bases that match TRBD1. The J segment lost 2 bases and the V segment lost 6 bases, leaving 6 bases of the junction unmatched. This CDR3 has 14 amino acids. Germline V lookup: CDR1 SGHRS, CDR2 YFSETQ.